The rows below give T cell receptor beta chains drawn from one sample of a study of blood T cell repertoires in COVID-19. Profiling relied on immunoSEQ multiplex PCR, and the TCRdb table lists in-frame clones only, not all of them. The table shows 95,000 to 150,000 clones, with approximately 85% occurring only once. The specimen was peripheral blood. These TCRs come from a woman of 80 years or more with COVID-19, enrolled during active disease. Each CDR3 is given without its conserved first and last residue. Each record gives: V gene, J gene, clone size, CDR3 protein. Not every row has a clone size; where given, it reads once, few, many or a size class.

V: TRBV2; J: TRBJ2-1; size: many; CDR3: ASSESPRDSRSF
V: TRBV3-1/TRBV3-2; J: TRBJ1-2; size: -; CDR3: ASSQGAGGVYGYT
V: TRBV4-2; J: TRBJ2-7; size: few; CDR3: ASSPKGGQGREYEQY
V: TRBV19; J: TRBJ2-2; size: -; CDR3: ASSRNRGPGDTGELF
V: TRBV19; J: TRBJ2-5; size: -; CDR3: ASSPFSGEETQY
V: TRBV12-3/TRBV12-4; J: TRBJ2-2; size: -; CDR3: ASSFYRGRELF
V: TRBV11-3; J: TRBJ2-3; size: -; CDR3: APLSTGTSGTSDTQY
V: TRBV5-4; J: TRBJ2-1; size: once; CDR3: ASSLGTSGGVNEQF
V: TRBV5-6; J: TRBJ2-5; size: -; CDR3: ASSRRLAGQETQY
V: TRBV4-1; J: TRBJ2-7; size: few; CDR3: ASSQDSQIYEQY
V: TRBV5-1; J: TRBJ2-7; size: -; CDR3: ASNSGQGFNEQY
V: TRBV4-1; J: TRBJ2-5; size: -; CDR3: ASSPERGQGKYQETQY
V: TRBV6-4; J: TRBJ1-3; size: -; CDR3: ASSGTGTGNTIY
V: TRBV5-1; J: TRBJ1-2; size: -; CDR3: ASSLAQGQGSGYT
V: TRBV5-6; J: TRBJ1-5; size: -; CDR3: ASSRDRSNQPQH
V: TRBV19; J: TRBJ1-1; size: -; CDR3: ASRPQTGQGAEAF
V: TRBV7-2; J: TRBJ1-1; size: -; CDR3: ASLGTGGMNTEAF
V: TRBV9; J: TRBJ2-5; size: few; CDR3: ASSVGTVLKETQY
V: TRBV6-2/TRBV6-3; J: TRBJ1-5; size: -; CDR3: ASSYKAGTGSEQPQH
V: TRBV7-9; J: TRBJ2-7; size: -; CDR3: ASSAGTGTGDEQY
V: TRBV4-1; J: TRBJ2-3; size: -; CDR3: ASSLGLAGADTQY
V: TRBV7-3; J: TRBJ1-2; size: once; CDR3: ASSPGGGGGYT
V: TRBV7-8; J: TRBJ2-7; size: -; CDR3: ASSLANRGEGSYEQY
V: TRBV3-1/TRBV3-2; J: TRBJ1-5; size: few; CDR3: ASSQAWASNQPQH
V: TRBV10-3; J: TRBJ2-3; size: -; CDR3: ATLKTGSSTDTQY
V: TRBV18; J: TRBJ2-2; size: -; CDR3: ASSRTENTGELF
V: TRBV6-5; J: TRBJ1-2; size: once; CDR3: ASINLGGGYGYT
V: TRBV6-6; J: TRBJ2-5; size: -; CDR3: ASRTAQETQY
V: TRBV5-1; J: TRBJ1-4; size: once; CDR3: ASSDVQGAGEKLF
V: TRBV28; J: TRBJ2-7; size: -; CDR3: ASSFGQGASYEQY
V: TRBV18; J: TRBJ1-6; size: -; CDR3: ASSPRTGSNSSPLH
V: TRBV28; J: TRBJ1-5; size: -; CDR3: ASKHPDRRNQPQH
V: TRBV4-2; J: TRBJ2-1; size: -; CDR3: ASSQETSGTLGGNEQF
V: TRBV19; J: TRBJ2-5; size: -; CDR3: ASSIGGSGDQETQY
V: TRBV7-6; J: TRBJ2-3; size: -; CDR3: ASSSRQGMNTDTQY
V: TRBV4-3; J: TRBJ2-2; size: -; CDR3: ASSQDSGPGELF
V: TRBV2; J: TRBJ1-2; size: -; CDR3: ASSQDRVLAPARGYT
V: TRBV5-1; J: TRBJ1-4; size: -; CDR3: ASSLGRTGSEKLF
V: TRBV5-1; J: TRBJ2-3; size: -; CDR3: ASSSGLAGDTQY
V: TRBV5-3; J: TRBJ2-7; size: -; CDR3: ARSLGRSPYEQY
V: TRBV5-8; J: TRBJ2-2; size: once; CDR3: ASSRGLAATGELF
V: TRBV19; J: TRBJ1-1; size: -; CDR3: ASSKGAGTEAF
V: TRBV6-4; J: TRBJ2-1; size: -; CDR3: ASSDSGAAYNEQF
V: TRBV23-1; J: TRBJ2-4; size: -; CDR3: ASSHWQGWAKNIQY
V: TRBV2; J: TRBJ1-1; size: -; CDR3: AERATMNTEAF
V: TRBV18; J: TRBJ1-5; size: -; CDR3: ASSPGTGNQPQH
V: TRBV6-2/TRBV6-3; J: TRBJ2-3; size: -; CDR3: ASSVGLAGTDTQY
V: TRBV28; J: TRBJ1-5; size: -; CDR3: ASLGQVRQPQH
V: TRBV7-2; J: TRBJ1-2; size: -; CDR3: ASSATGNYGYT